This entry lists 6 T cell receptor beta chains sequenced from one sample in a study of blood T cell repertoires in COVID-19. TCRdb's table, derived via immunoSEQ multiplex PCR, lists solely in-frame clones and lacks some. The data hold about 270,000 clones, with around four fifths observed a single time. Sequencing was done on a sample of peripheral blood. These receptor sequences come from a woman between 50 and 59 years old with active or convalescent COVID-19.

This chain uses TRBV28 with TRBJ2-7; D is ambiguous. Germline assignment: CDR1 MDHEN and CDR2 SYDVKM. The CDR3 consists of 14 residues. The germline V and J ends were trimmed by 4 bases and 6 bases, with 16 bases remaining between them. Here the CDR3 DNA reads TGTGCCAGCAGTTCCCCCCACCAATCGGGCGAGCAGTACTTC. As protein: CASSSPHQSGEQYF.

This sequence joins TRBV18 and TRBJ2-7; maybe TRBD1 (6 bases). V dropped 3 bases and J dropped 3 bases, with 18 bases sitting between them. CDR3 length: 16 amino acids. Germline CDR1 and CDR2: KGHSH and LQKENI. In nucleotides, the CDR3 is TGTGCCAGCTCACCCAGACCCGGACAGTCTGACTACGAGCAGTACTTC. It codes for CASSPRPGQSDYEQYF. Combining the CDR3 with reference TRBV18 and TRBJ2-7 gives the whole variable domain NAGVMQNPRHLVRRRGQEARLRCSPMKGHSHVYWYRQLPEEGLKFMVYLQKENIIDESGMPKERFSAEFPKEGPSILRIQQVVRGDSAAYFCASSPRPGQSDYEQYFGPGTRLTVT.

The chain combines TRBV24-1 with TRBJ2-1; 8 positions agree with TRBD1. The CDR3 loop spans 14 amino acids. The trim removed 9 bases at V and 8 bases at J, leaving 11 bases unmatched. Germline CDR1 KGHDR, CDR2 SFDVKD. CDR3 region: CATARTGSFDEQFF. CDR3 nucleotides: TGTGCCACCGCCAGGACAGGGAGTTTCGATGAGCAGTTCTTC.

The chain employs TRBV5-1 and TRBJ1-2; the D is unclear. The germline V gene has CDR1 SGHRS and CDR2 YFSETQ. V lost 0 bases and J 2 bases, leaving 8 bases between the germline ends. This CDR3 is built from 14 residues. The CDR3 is CASSLDRQNYGYTF. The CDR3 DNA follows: TGCGCCAGCAGCTTGGACCGACAAAACTATGGCTACACCTTC.

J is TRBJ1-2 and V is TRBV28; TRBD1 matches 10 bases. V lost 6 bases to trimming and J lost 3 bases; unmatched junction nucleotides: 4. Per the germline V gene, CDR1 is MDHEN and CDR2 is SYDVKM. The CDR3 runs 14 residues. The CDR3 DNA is TGTGCCAGCAGCCAGACAGGGGGCGACTATGGCTACACCTTC. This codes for CASSQTGGDYGYTF.

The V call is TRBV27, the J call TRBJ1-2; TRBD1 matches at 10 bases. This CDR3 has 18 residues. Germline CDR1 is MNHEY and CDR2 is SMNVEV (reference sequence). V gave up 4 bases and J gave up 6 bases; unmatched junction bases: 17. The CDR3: CASSSTGTGVIRWNGYTF. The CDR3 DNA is TGTGCCAGCAGTTCGACCGGGACAGGGGTGATTAGATGGAATGGCTACACCTTC.